There are many counts of the clone carrying this T cell receptor beta chain. Alpha and beta chains were covered, as first-strand cDNA relied on TRAV- and TRBV-specific primers. TCRs underwent around 20 PCR cycles of amplification with a constant-region primer and V-primer adapter. TCRdb re-analysed the reads in MiXCR, keeping a single row per CDR3 protein. The sample has more than 70,000 distinct CDR3 sequences, 20% to 25% seen once. Time point here: after trial treatment. The treatment is: LDRT plus nivolumab, ipilimumab, low-dose cyclophosphamide and aspirin (RACIN trial). The sample originates from a study of low-dose radiotherapy and immunotherapy resistance in tumors. Study-wide context: Cohort 1 was treated with 0.5 Gy per fraction at 2-week intervals, amounting to 6.5 Gy overall. Participants were given intravenous cyclophosphamide 200 mg/m2 every two weeks, one day before radiation and immunotherapy.

This CDR3 has 14 amino acids. Between the trimmed V and J ends, which lost 0 bases and 6 bases, there was a span of 9 bases. The TCR was taken from a female donor with ovarian cancer. Specimen: PBMCs, collected after low-dose radiotherapy plus immunotherapy. This chain connects TRBV12-3 or TRBV12-4 to TRBJ2-4; no clear D gene. CDR3 nucleotides: TGTGCCAGCAGTTTAGCGAATAGCATAAACATTCAGTACTTC. It yields the protein CASSLANSINIQYF.